This TCR beta chain was retrieved from a study of blood T cells in healthy people across ages. The CDR3 covers 14 residues. Germline CDR1 reads SQVTM; CDR2 reads ANQGSEA. Losses at the gene ends were 7 bases for V and 2 bases for J; bases not matched to a gene: 8. The study, taken as a whole, reports: Diversity estimates drawn from one million T cells were deemed underestimates.

Points on this clonotype: The target antigen is unknown.

Isolation recovered at least 6 million PBMCs from every sample. Alongside a J-beta primer mix, a sample-barcoded 5' primer served in a second PCR lasting roughly 6 to 11 cycles. TCRdb analysed the 5' RACE reads with MiXCR anew, one entry per CDR3 protein. The table lists around 1,000,000 distinct CDR3 sequences, roughly 24% of them singletons. These same records also appear under a second study, on T cells of mothers and their children. From that study: The donor cohort consisted of three healthy Caucasian mothers and their six children. Biologically related mothers and children overlapped slightly more than unrelated pairs, a non-significant difference.

The chain has TRBV29-1 and TRBJ1-2; 9 bases align to TRBD1. The sequenced sample consisted of blood. The sequence was collected from a girl between 2 and 10 years old in good health. The CDR3 sequence is CSAGPGQGNYGYTF. In nucleotides, the CDR3 is TGCAGCGCTGGCCCAGGACAGGGGAACTATGGCTACACCTTC. Together with reference TRBV29-1 and TRBJ1-2, the CDR3 gives the full variable domain: SAVISQKPSRDICQRGTSLTIQCQVDSQVTMMFWYRQQPGQSLTLIATANQGSEATYESGFVIDKFPISRPNLTFSTLTVSNMSPEDSSIYLCSAGPGQGNYGYTFGSGTRLTVV.